One T cell receptor beta chain is described in this entry. The antigen is unknown. This entry comes from a study of beta chain features in type 1 diabetes. All of the isolated RNA was reverse transcribed, so expressed TCRB transcripts were sequenced. Produced via immunoSEQ multiplex PCR; TCRdb's table is partial and in-frame only. The table records 150,000 or so clones, 9.2% of them present only once. V lost 5 bases, J lost 2 bases, and 9 bases stayed unmatched. The length of the CDR3 is 15 residues. The germline CDR1 and CDR2 sequences are MNHNS and SASEGT. Findings and caveats of the study: Naive, central memory and Treg TCRB repertoires appeared more alike in patients than in healthy donors. A possible short-template PCR bias applies equally to patients and controls. Among type 1 diabetes patients, VDJ junctions had fewer insertions and more deletions.

This chain joins TRBV6-1 and TRBJ2-7; TRBD1 aligns across 7 bases. Sequenced: central memory CD4+ T cells from blood. The TCR was taken from a man aged 18 to 30 in good health. The CDR3 nucleotides are TGTGCCAGCAGTCTAAAGGGGGCCCTCACCTACGAGCAGTACTTC. Translating it yields CASSLKGALTYEQYF.